This is a list of T cell receptor beta chains from one sample in a study of early T cells in non-severe SARS-CoV-2 infection. TCRdb re-called the 5' RACE reads through MiXCR, storing one row per CDR3 protein. The sample consists of 90,000 to 120,000 distinct CDR3 sequences, 9.5% to 13% of them appearing once. Sequencing used whole blood. These receptors all come from an adult who was a healthcare worker with PCR-confirmed SARS-CoV-2 infection or an uninfected control (not recorded which). The CDR3 runs from the conserved cysteine through the conserved F or W. Fields, in order: J gene, D gene, clone size, V gene, CDR3 protein, CDR3 DNA. The D gene is left open where the match is weak. The size entry is marked missing in some rows and otherwise reads once, few, many or a size class.

>TRBJ1-5|.|few|TRBV10-3
CAISPTDSGNQPQHF
TGTGCCATCAGCCCCACAGACTCGGGGAATCAGCCCCAGCATTTT
>TRBJ2-6|TRBD1|few|TRBV6-5
CASSWNTGAGANVLTF
TGTGCCAGCAGTTGGAACACAGGGGCTGGGGCCAACGTCCTGACTTTC
>TRBJ1-2|.|many|TRBV14
CASSQVAGQGYGYTF
TGTGCCAGCAGCCAAGTGGCGGGGCAGGGCTATGGCTACACCTTC
>TRBJ2-2|TRBD1|.|TRBV4-1
CASKRVQGATGELFF
TGCGCCAGCAAACGCGTACAGGGGGCAACCGGGGAGCTGTTTTTT
>TRBJ1-3|.|many|TRBV5-1
CASSGASSGNTIYF
TGCGCCAGCTCTGGGGCGAGCTCTGGAAACACCATATATTTT
>TRBJ2-5|.|many|TRBV18
CASSPPRGETQYF
TGTGCCAGCTCACCACCGAGGGGAGAGACCCAGTACTTC
>TRBJ2-1|TRBD1|.|TRBV7-9
CASSPRQGHEQFF
TGTGCCAGCAGCCCCAGACAGGGCCATGAGCAGTTCTTC
>TRBJ2-1|TRBD2|.|TRBV27
CASIPLGLPRNEQFF
TGTGCCAGCATCCCTCTGGGACTACCTAGGAATGAGCAGTTCTTC
>TRBJ2-7|TRBD2|many|TRBV5-1
CASSTVSGGDSEQYF
TGCGCCAGCAGCACCGTTAGCGGGGGGGATTCCGAGCAGTACTTC
>TRBJ1-4|.|many|TRBV29-1
CSVATSSSVTNEKLFF
TGCAGCGTGGCTACCTCTTCAAGTGTAACTAATGAAAAACTGTTTTTT
>TRBJ2-1|.|few|TRBV10-3
CASDRAQGGEQFF
TGTGCCAGTGACAGGGCCCAGGGGGGTGAGCAGTTCTTC
>TRBJ2-5|.|few|TRBV10-3
CAISVTDQETQYF
TGTGCCATCAGTGTGACAGACCAAGAGACCCAGTACTTC
>TRBJ1-1|TRBD1|many|TRBV5-1
CASRYATGTPEEAFF
TGCGCCAGCAGATATGCGACAGGGACTCCCGAGGAAGCTTTCTTT
>TRBJ2-1|.|.|TRBV7-9
CASSLASVNEQFF
TGTGCCAGCAGCTTAGCGTCAGTGAATGAGCAGTTCTTC
>TRBJ2-7|.|few|TRBV27
CASSLTYGEQYF
TGTGCCAGCAGTTTAACCTATGGGGAGCAGTACTTC
>TRBJ2-5|.|few|TRBV6-2/TRBV6-3
CASSSGLEYF
TGTGCCAGCAGCTCGGGACTCGAGTACTTC
>TRBJ2-5|TRBD2|few|TRBV12-3/TRBV12-4
CASTNAAGTKFYF
TGTGCCAGCACCAACGCGGCCGGGACTAAGTTCTACTTC
>TRBJ1-1|TRBD1|many|TRBV10-1
CASSESTGSGVNTEAFF
TGCGCCAGCAGTGAGTCGACAGGGAGCGGGGTAAACACTGAAGCTTTCTTT
>TRBJ2-5|.|.|TRBV5-1
CASSSTGFQETQYF
TGCGCCAGCAGTTCGACAGGATTTCAAGAGACCCAGTACTTC
>TRBJ1-1|TRBD1|few|TRBV11-3
CASSSGTDLEAFF
TGTGCCAGCAGCTCTGGGACAGACCTTGAAGCTTTCTTT
>TRBJ1-1|TRBD1|few|TRBV3-1
CASSQSRTGEAFF
TGTGCCAGCAGCCAATCTAGGACAGGAGAAGCTTTCTTT
>TRBJ2-2|.|few|TRBV11-3
CASSPPLERGTGELFF
TGTGCCAGCAGCCCACCGCTAGAGAGGGGCACCGGGGAGCTGTTTTTT
>TRBJ2-7|.|few|TRBV7-7
CASSVEAGYEQYF
TGTGCTAGCAGCGTCGAGGCAGGCTACGAGCAGTACTTC
>TRBJ1-2|TRBD1|many|TRBV18
CASSRGDSVYGYTF
TGTGCCAGCTCACGAGGGGACAGTGTCTATGGCTACACCTTC
>TRBJ2-3|TRBD2|many|TRBV6-1
CASRVAGGTDTQYF
TGTGCCAGCAGGGTAGCGGGGGGAACAGATACGCAGTATTTT
>TRBJ2-1|TRBD2|many|TRBV5-4
CASSLGPGGSYNEQFF
TGTGCCAGCAGCTTGGGCCCGGGAGGATCCTACAATGAGCAGTTCTTC
>TRBJ2-1|TRBD1|many|TRBV29-1
CSVGDRARSNEQFF
TGCAGCGTTGGAGACAGGGCCCGAAGCAATGAGCAGTTCTTC
>TRBJ1-1|TRBD1|many|TRBV20-1
CSADRGTEAFF
TGCAGTGCTGACAGGGGGACTGAAGCTTTCTTT
>TRBJ2-2|.|.|TRBV6-1
CASSPRGSGGRQELFF
TGTGCCAGCAGTCCCCGCGGGTCTGGGGGTCGTCAGGAGCTGTTTTTT
>TRBJ1-1|.|many|TRBV18
CASSPRGLTNTEAFF
TGTGCCAGCTCACCACGTGGCCTTACTAACACTGAAGCTTTCTTT
>TRBJ1-1|.|few|TRBV12-3/TRBV12-4
CASTSSGTRREAFF
TGTGCCAGCACCTCTTCCGGGACGCGACGCGAAGCTTTCTTT
>TRBJ2-3|.|.|TRBV12-3/TRBV12-4
CASRPYTSTDTQYF
TGTGCCAGCAGACCTTACACTAGCACAGATACGCAGTATTTT
>TRBJ1-1|.|few|TRBV5-1
CASSLGGAGPTAFF
TGCGCCAGCAGCTTGGGAGGTGCCGGCCCCACGGCTTTCTTT
>TRBJ1-4|TRBD1|many|TRBV5-1
CASSFRDRGEGKLFF
TGCGCCAGCAGTTTCCGGGACAGGGGAGAGGGAAAACTGTTTTTT
>TRBJ1-3|.|.|TRBV28
CASSQNTIYF
TGTGCCAGCAGTCAAAACACCATATATTTT
>TRBJ1-5|.|many|TRBV6-1
CASSEYLGRNQPQHF
TGTGCCAGCAGTGAATATCTAGGGCGCAATCAGCCCCAGCATTTT
>TRBJ2-3|TRBD2|.|TRBV28
CANSPGLGWTDTQYF
TGTGCCAACAGTCCCGGACTAGGTTGGACAGATACGCAGTATTTT
>TRBJ1-2|.|few|TRBV18
CASSPPGGKGYTF
TGTGCCAGCTCACCACCCGGGGGCAAAGGCTACACCTTC
>TRBJ2-5|.|.|TRBV2
CASRRDENQETQYF
TGTGCCAGCAGGCGGGACGAGAACCAAGAGACCCAGTACTTC
>TRBJ1-1|.|many|TRBV2
CASRLRTGNTEAFF
TGTGCCAGCAGGCTCCGGACGGGGAACACTGAAGCTTTCTTT
>TRBJ1-5|.|.|TRBV28
CASSFSRADQPQHF
TGTGCCAGCAGTTTCTCCAGGGCGGATCAGCCCCAGCATTTT
>TRBJ2-7|.|.|TRBV5-6
CASSFPGTYEQYF
TGTGCCAGCAGCTTCCCGGGTACCTACGAGCAGTACTTC
>TRBJ2-7|.|.|TRBV10-3
CAIREAGGTEQYF
TGTGCCATCCGTGAGGCCGGGGGAACCGAGCAGTACTTC
>TRBJ2-4|TRBD2|few|TRBV29-1
CSVAGLAENIQYF
TGCAGCGTTGCAGGGCTAGCGGAAAACATTCAGTACTTC